The rows below give T cell receptor beta chains drawn from one sample of a study of cytomegalovirus exposure and HLA in healthy donors. The table came from immunoSEQ multiplex PCR; TCRdb's copy has only in-frame clones and leaves some out. Seen here are over 150,000 clones, more than 80% observed once, and the top ten hold about 2.9%. Sequencing was carried out using PBMCs. Receptor source: a woman aged 18-29 years in good health and CMV-seropositive. CDR3s include the opening cysteine and the closing phenylalanine or tryptophan. Each record gives: J gene, D gene, V gene, clone size, CDR3 DNA, CDR3 protein. D genes are given only for firm matches. The listing skips clone size in some rows; elsewhere it reads once, few, many or a size class.

j_call: TRBJ2-3; d_call: .; v_call: TRBV7-2; clone_size: once; cdr3_nt: TGTGCCAGCAGGACTCACCCGGGGGGGACAGGGAGCACAGATACGCAGTATTTT; cdr3_aa: CASRTHPGGTGSTDTQYF
j_call: TRBJ2-5; d_call: .; v_call: TRBV6-1; clone_size: .; cdr3_nt: TGTGCCAGCAGTGGCAGGGGCCGCAGTATGGAGACCCAGTACTTC; cdr3_aa: CASSGRGRSMETQYF
j_call: TRBJ1-5; d_call: .; v_call: TRBV6-5; clone_size: .; cdr3_nt: TGTGCCAGCGGGCGACCGAGGGATAGCAATCAGCCCCAGCATTTT; cdr3_aa: CASGRPRDSNQPQHF
j_call: TRBJ2-6; d_call: .; v_call: TRBV4-3; clone_size: .; cdr3_nt: TGCGCCAGCAGTTTAGAACAGCCCACCTCTGGGGCCAACGTCCTGACTTTC; cdr3_aa: CASSLEQPTSGANVLTF
j_call: TRBJ2-7; d_call: TRBD1; v_call: TRBV7-9; clone_size: .; cdr3_nt: TGTGCCAGCAGCTTAGCGGGGGACAGGGAAACTACCTACGAGCAGTACTTC; cdr3_aa: CASSLAGDRETTYEQYF
j_call: TRBJ2-3; d_call: .; v_call: TRBV19; clone_size: .; cdr3_nt: TGTGCCAGTACTACAGGGCCGGGTAAGGGGGATACGCAGTATTTT; cdr3_aa: CASTTGPGKGDTQYF
j_call: TRBJ2-4; d_call: TRBD2; v_call: TRBV29-1; clone_size: .; cdr3_nt: TGCAGCGTTGTGTTGTCGGCTAGCGGGGATCAAAACATTCAGTACTTC; cdr3_aa: CSVVLSASGDQNIQYF
j_call: TRBJ2-7; d_call: TRBD2; v_call: TRBV5-4; clone_size: .; cdr3_nt: TGTGCCAGCAGGCAGCGGGGGAGCTCCTACGAGCAGTACTTC; cdr3_aa: CASRQRGSSYEQYF
j_call: TRBJ2-3; d_call: TRBD2; v_call: TRBV4-1; clone_size: .; cdr3_nt: TGCGCCAGCAGCCAAGAAAGATCGGGGGGACCCCTCACGACAGATACGCAGTATTTT; cdr3_aa: CASSQERSGGPLTTDTQYF
j_call: TRBJ2-1; d_call: TRBD2; v_call: TRBV7-7; clone_size: few; cdr3_nt: TGTGCCAGCAGCCGACTAGCGGGGGACAATGAGCAGTTCTTC; cdr3_aa: CASSRLAGDNEQFF
j_call: TRBJ2-1; d_call: .; v_call: TRBV28; clone_size: once; cdr3_nt: TGTGCCAGCAGTTTCAGGGCCGAACTTTCCTACAATGAGCAGTTCTTC; cdr3_aa: CASSFRAELSYNEQFF
j_call: TRBJ1-2; d_call: .; v_call: TRBV11-2; clone_size: .; cdr3_nt: TGTGCCAGCAGCTTAGATTTTGTCAGCACCTTC; cdr3_aa: CASSLDFVSTF
j_call: TRBJ2-1; d_call: .; v_call: TRBV7-9; clone_size: .; cdr3_nt: TGTGCCAGCAGCTTAGCGCACAGGCGCTACAATGAGCAGTTCTTC; cdr3_aa: CASSLAHRRYNEQFF
j_call: TRBJ2-5; d_call: .; v_call: TRBV11-2; clone_size: .; cdr3_nt: TGTGCCAGCAGCTTCCCACTCCACCCAGGGAGGGGGGAGACCCAGTACTTC; cdr3_aa: CASSFPLHPGRGETQYF
j_call: TRBJ2-7; d_call: TRBD2; v_call: TRBV5-1; clone_size: .; cdr3_nt: TGCGCCAGCAGCTTGGACGGGGGGGGCACCATCTACGAGCAGTACTTC; cdr3_aa: CASSLDGGGTIYEQYF
j_call: TRBJ1-2; d_call: TRBD1; v_call: TRBV29-1; clone_size: .; cdr3_nt: TGCAGCGTTGAATCTAAGGGTAGACAGGGGGATTATGGCTACACCTTC; cdr3_aa: CSVESKGRQGDYGYTF
j_call: TRBJ2-7; d_call: TRBD2; v_call: TRBV7-9; clone_size: .; cdr3_nt: TGTGCCAGCAGCTCCCGGGCTAGCGGGGTGATGGAGCAGTACTTC; cdr3_aa: CASSSRASGVMEQYF
j_call: TRBJ1-2; d_call: .; v_call: TRBV28; clone_size: .; cdr3_nt: TGTGCCAGCAATCCCACCGGGACAAGAAAGATCCATGGCTACACCTTC; cdr3_aa: CASNPTGTRKIHGYTF
j_call: TRBJ2-2; d_call: TRBD2; v_call: TRBV4-3; clone_size: once; cdr3_nt: TGCGCCAGCAGCCAAGATCCGTCCGGACTAGCGGGAGGCGCGAACACCGGGGAGCTGTTTTTT; cdr3_aa: CASSQDPSGLAGGANTGELFF
j_call: TRBJ1-2; d_call: TRBD1; v_call: TRBV6-5; clone_size: .; cdr3_nt: TGTGCCAGCAGTGGACAGGGTTTAGGCTACACCTTC; cdr3_aa: CASSGQGLGYTF
j_call: TRBJ2-3; d_call: .; v_call: TRBV9; clone_size: .; cdr3_nt: TGTGCCAGCAGCGACCGGGGGACAGATACGCAGTATTTT; cdr3_aa: CASSDRGTDTQYF
j_call: TRBJ2-1; d_call: TRBD1; v_call: TRBV19; clone_size: .; cdr3_nt: TGTGCCAGTAGGGACAGGGTGTTGCCCTACAATGAGCAGTTCTTC; cdr3_aa: CASRDRVLPYNEQFF
j_call: TRBJ2-3; d_call: TRBD1; v_call: TRBV5-1; clone_size: .; cdr3_nt: TGCGCCAGCAACCAAACAGGGGTGGGACCCGGCACAGATACGCAGTATTTT; cdr3_aa: CASNQTGVGPGTDTQYF
j_call: TRBJ2-3; d_call: TRBD2; v_call: TRBV15; clone_size: .; cdr3_nt: TGTGCCACCAGCAGAGATAGGCGGGGAGGGGTTGATACGCAGTATTTT; cdr3_aa: CATSRDRRGGVDTQYF
j_call: TRBJ1-2; d_call: TRBD1; v_call: TRBV11-2; clone_size: .; cdr3_nt: TGTGCCAGCAGCTTGGGACAGGGCCATGGCTACACCTTC; cdr3_aa: CASSLGQGHGYTF
j_call: TRBJ2-7; d_call: .; v_call: TRBV11-2; clone_size: .; cdr3_nt: TGTGCCAGCAGCTTAGAACATTCCTACGAGCAGTACTTC; cdr3_aa: CASSLEHSYEQYF
j_call: TRBJ2-7; d_call: .; v_call: TRBV11-2; clone_size: .; cdr3_nt: TGTGCCAGCAGCCTGTCCGTGTCAGGCGAGCAGTACTTC; cdr3_aa: CASSLSVSGEQYF
j_call: TRBJ1-3; d_call: .; v_call: TRBV27; clone_size: .; cdr3_nt: TGTGCCAGAGCCAAACAGGGTAAATTCTCTGGAAACACCATATATTTT; cdr3_aa: CARAKQGKFSGNTIYF
j_call: TRBJ2-5; d_call: TRBD2; v_call: TRBV7-9; clone_size: .; cdr3_nt: TGTGCCAGTTCTAGCGGGCTTATCCAAGAGACCCAGTACTTC; cdr3_aa: CASSSGLIQETQYF
j_call: TRBJ2-5; d_call: .; v_call: TRBV5-1; clone_size: .; cdr3_nt: TGCGCCAGCTCGCTTGGGCAGGGCAAGAAAGAGACCCAGTACTTC; cdr3_aa: CASSLGQGKKETQYF
j_call: TRBJ2-7; d_call: .; v_call: TRBV2; clone_size: once; cdr3_nt: TGTGCCAGCAGAGGCGGAGCCGCCTACGAGCAGTACTTC; cdr3_aa: CASRGGAAYEQYF
j_call: TRBJ2-1; d_call: TRBD1; v_call: TRBV5-1; clone_size: .; cdr3_nt: TGCGCCAGCAGCTTGTACAGGGGGCTGGATGAGCAGTTCTTC; cdr3_aa: CASSLYRGLDEQFF
j_call: TRBJ2-7; d_call: .; v_call: TRBV5-4; clone_size: .; cdr3_nt: TGTGCCAGCAGCTTGGGTCTTGGCGCCGGGGGAACCTACGAGCAGTACTTC; cdr3_aa: CASSLGLGAGGTYEQYF
j_call: TRBJ2-2; d_call: .; v_call: TRBV11-1; clone_size: .; cdr3_nt: TGTGCCAGCAGCCCGAAAAAGGAGGGCACCGGGGAGCTGTTTTTT; cdr3_aa: CASSPKKEGTGELFF
j_call: TRBJ2-7; d_call: .; v_call: TRBV6-5; clone_size: .; cdr3_nt: TGTGCCAGCAGTTACTCGGGGGGGCCTTCGCCGCAGTACTTC; cdr3_aa: CASSYSGGPSPQYF
j_call: TRBJ1-2; d_call: TRBD1; v_call: TRBV5-6; clone_size: .; cdr3_nt: TGTGCCAGCAGCCTCAGGCCCGGGGGACAGCTCTATGGCTACACCTTC; cdr3_aa: CASSLRPGGQLYGYTF
j_call: TRBJ1-2; d_call: TRBD1; v_call: TRBV7-9; clone_size: .; cdr3_nt: TGTGCCAGCAGCTCCCGACAGGGACCAGCTAACTATGGCTACACCTTC; cdr3_aa: CASSSRQGPANYGYTF
j_call: TRBJ2-7; d_call: .; v_call: TRBV9; clone_size: .; cdr3_nt: TGTGCCAGCAGCGTAGCGGACACAGGGTCGTCCTACGAGCAGTACTTC; cdr3_aa: CASSVADTGSSYEQYF
j_call: TRBJ1-1; d_call: TRBD1; v_call: TRBV19; clone_size: .; cdr3_nt: TGTGCCAGTATAATGACGGGGACAGGGGGCTTCACTGAAGCTTTCTTT; cdr3_aa: CASIMTGTGGFTEAFF
j_call: TRBJ1-4; d_call: TRBD1; v_call: TRBV18; clone_size: .; cdr3_nt: TGTGCCAGCTCACCGGGACAGGGTGAAAAACTGTTTTTT; cdr3_aa: CASSPGQGEKLFF